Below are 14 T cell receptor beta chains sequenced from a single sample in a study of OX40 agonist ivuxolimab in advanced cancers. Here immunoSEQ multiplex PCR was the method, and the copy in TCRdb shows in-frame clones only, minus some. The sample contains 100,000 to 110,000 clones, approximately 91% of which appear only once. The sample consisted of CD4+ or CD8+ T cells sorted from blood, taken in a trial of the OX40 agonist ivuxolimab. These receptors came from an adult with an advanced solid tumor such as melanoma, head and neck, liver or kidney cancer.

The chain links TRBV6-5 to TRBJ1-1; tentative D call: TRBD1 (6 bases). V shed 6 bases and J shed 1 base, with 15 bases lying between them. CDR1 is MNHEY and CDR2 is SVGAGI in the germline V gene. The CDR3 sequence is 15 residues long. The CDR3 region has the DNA TGTGCCAGCAGAACTACCCAGGGGTGGAACACTGAAGCTTTCTTT. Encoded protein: CASRTTQGWNTEAFF.

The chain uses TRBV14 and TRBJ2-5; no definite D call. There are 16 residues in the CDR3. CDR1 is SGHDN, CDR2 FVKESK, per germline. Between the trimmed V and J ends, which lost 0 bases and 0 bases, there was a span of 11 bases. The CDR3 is CASSQDIGSYQETQYF. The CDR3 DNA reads TGTGCCAGCAGCCAAGATATAGGGTCGTACCAAGAGACCCAGTACTTC. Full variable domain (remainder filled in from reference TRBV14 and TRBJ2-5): EAGVTQFPSHSVIEKGQTVTLRCDPISGHDNLYWYRRVMGKEIKFLLHFVKESKQDESGMPNNRFLAERTGGTYSTLKVQPAELEDSGVYFCASSQDIGSYQETQYFGPGTRLLVL.

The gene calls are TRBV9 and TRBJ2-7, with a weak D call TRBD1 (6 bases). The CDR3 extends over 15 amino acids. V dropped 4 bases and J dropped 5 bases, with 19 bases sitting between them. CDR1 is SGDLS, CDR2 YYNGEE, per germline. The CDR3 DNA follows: TGTGCCAGCAGCAAGATCTCAGGGGTACGGGACGAGCAGTACTTC. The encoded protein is CASSKISGVRDEQYF.

The CDR3 loop reads CASSPGGQSYTDTQYF. DNA for the CDR3: TGCGCCAGCAGCCCTGGGGGACAGTCTTACACAGATACGCAGTATTTT. The gene calls are TRBV5-1 and TRBJ2-3; TRBD1 agrees at 7 bases. V dropped 4 bases and J dropped 2; count of bases not matched to a gene: 10. This CDR3 is built from 16 residues. Germline V gives CDR1 SGHRS, CDR2 YFSETQ.

DNA of the CDR3: TGTGCCAGCAGTGATAGACAGGGCAATCAGCCCCAGCATTTT. Translated, it gives CASSDRQGNQPQHF. The rearrangement links TRBV6-1 to TRBJ1-5; D perhaps matches TRBD1 (6 bases). CDR3 length equals 14 residues. The germline V gene encodes CDR1 MNHNS and CDR2 SASEGT. V shed 3 bases and J shed 2 bases, with 8 bases lying between them.

As DNA, the CDR3 is TGTGCCAGCAGTTTTCAGGGGAGGGACGAGCAGTACTTC. Its protein is CASSFQGRDEQYF. The chain couples TRBV27 to TRBJ2-7, with D possibly TRBD2 on 7 matching bases. This CDR3 contains 13 residues. Germline lookup yields CDR1 MNHEY and CDR2 SMNVEV (reference sequence). Trimming removed 3 bases from V and 5 bases from J, with 11 bases in between.

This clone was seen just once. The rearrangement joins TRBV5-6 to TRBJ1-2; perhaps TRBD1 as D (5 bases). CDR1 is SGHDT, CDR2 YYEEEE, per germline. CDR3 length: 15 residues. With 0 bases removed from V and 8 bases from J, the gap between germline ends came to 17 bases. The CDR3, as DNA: TGTGCCAGCAGCTTGGTCGACAGTGAGATTGGGGGCTACACCTTC. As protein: CASSLVDSEIGGYTF.

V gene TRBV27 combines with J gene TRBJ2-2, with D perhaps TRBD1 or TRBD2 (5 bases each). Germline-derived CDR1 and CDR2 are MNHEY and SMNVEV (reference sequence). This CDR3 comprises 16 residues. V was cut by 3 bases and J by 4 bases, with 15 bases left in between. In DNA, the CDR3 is TGTGCCAGCAGTTTGTTCGGGACGGGGATCACCGGGGAGCTGTTTTTT. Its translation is CASSLFGTGITGELFF.

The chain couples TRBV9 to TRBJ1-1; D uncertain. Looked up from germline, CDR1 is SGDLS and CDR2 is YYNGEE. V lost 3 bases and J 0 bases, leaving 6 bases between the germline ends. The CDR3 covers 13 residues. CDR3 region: CASSESMNTEAFF. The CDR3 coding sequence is TGTGCCAGCAGCGAGAGCATGAACACTGAAGCTTTCTTT.

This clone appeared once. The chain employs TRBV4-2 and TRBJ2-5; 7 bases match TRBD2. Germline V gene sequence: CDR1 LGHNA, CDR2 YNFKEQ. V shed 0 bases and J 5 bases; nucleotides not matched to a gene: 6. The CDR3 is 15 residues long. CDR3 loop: CASSQERLASETQYF. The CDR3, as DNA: TGTGCCAGCAGCCAAGAGAGACTAGCCTCCGAGACCCAGTACTTC.

This CDR3 reads CASSVAGGVSSYNEQFF. Written as DNA, the CDR3 is TGTGCCAGCAGCGTAGCTGGGGGGGTGAGCTCCTACAATGAGCAGTTCTTC. The V call is TRBV9, the J call TRBJ2-1; TRBD2 agrees at 7 bases. The CDR3 runs 17 residues. The trim removed 0 bases at V and 0 bases at J, leaving 6 bases unmatched. CDR1 and CDR2 from the germline V gene are SGDLS and YYNGEE.

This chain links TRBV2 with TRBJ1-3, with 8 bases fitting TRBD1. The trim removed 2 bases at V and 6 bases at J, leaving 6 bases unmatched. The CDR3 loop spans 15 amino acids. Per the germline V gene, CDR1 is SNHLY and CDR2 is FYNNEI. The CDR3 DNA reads TGTGCCAGCAGTGAACAGACAGGGGTGGCAAACACCATATATTTT. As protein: CASSEQTGVANTIYF. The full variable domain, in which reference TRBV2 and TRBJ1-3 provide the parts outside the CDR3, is EPEVTQTPSHQVTQMGQEVILRCVPISNHLYFYWYRQILGQKVEFLVSFYNNEISEKSEIFDDQFSVERPDGSNFTLKIRSTKLEDSAMYFCASSEQTGVANTIYFGEGSWLTVV.

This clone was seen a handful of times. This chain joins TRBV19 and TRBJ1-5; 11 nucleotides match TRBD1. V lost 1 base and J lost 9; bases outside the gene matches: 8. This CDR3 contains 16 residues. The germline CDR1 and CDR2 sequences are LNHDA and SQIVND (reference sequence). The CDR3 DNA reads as TGTGCCAGTAGTATAGGCCGGGACAGGGGGTTCGGGCCCCAGCATTTT. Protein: CASSIGRDRGFGPQHF.

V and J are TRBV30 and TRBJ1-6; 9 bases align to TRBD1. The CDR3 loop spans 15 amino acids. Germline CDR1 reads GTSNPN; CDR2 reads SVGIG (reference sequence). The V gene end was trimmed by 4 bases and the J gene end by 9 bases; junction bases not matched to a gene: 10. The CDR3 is CAWNLGRDRASPLHF. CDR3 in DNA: TGTGCCTGGAATTTGGGACGGGACAGGGCTTCACCCCTCCACTTT.